This T cell receptor beta chain was captured by sequencing in a study of identical twins. Study observations and caveats: Insertion counts were lower in abundant cord blood beta clonotypes, a trend that memory repertoires did not show.

In TCRdb, the 5' RACE reads were re-called with MiXCR into one record per CDR3 protein. The sample contains some 710,000 distinct CDR3 sequences, less than 7% of which appear only once. Everyone who gave samples was a healthy Caucasian. Many counts were recorded for this clonotype. Its antigen is undetermined. V shed 6 bases and J shed 7 bases, with 12 bases lying between them. This CDR3 has 12 residues. Germline CDR1 SQVTM, CDR2 ANQGSEA. The V and J genes are TRBV29-1 and TRBJ2-2; D call uncertain. This TCR came from a man aged 18 to 35 in good health. Sequenced material: naive T cells sorted from blood. CDR3 sequence (DNA): TGCAGCGTGTCAACGAGTGGCGGGGAGCTGTTTTTT. Residues: CSVSTSGGELFF.